This T cell receptor (beta chain) was recovered during a study of T cell responses to AZD1222 COVID-19 vaccine. A note on this clone: Its antigen is not identified.

V was cut by 5 bases and J by 0 bases, with 11 bases left in between. Germline V CDR1 and CDR2: SGHAT, FQNNGV. The CDR3 has 14 residues. The assay was immunoSEQ multiplex PCR, and TCRdb's table has in-frame clones only and misses some. Of 110,000 or so clones listed, about 91% are singletons. Whole-study findings and limits: Only a handful of people who got AZD1222 tested seropositive at baseline. Two doses of AZD1222 preceded a rise in Spike-specific TCR breadth and depth.

This specimen consisted of peripheral blood, obtained 28 days after the second AZD1222 dose. This clonotype originated in an adult who received the AZD1222 COVID-19 vaccine. V is TRBV11-2 and J is TRBJ2-7; D not certain. The CDR3 DNA follows: TGTGCCAGCAGCGCCGGGTTTAGCTCCTACGAGCAGTACTTC. It codes for CASSAGFSSYEQYF.